The present T cell receptor (beta chain) was sequenced within a study of CD8 T cells in Susac syndrome. A quantity of 0.5 to 1 ug RNA underwent reverse transcription using random hexamers. Amplification of TCR beta CDR3 was carried out by immunoSEQ multiplex PCR, which covered 54 Vbeta and 13 Jbeta segments. One entry per CDR3 protein results from TCRdb running MiXCR on the immunoSEQ multiplex PCR reads. Of under 200,000 distinct CDR3 sequences in the sample, 85% to 95% were seen once. The controls were healthy donors who were matched for age and sex. Through negative isolation, CD4+ and CD8+ T cells were obtained, while TEMRA cells were enriched using FACS. Sample: CD4+ T cells from PBMCs. This clonotype originated in a human donor in good health.

The CDR3 reads CASSWTGISNQPQHF. For the CDR3, the DNA is TGTGCCAGCAGTTGGACAGGGATTAGCAATCAGCCCCAGCATTTT. The chain has TRBV28 and TRBJ1-5; 8 bases agree with TRBD1. J was trimmed by 0 bases and V by 4 bases; bases with no gene match: 2. This CDR3 comprises 15 residues. CDR1 and CDR2 from the germline V gene are MDHEN and SYDVKM.